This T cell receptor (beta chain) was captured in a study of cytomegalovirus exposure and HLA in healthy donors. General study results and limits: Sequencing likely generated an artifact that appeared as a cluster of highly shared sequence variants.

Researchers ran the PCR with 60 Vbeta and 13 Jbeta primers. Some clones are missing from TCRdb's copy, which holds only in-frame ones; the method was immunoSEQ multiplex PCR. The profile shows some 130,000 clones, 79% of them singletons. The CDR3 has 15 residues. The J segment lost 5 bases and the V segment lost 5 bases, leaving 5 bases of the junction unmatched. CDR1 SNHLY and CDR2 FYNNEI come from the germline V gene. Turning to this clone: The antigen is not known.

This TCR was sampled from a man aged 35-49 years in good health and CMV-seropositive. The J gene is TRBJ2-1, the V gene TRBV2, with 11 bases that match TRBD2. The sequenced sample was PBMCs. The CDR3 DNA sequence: TGTGCCAGCAGTTTTACTAGCGGGAGACACAATGAGCAGTTCTTC. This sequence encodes CASSFTSGRHNEQFF.